This T cell receptor beta chain was profiled in a study of OX40 agonist ivuxolimab in advanced cancers. Some clones are missing from TCRdb's copy, which holds only in-frame ones; the method was immunoSEQ multiplex PCR. The profile shows roughly 60,000 clones, roughly 81% of them singletons. Notes on this clone: The target antigen is unknown.

Whole-study findings and limits: By week 6 at 0.1 to 3.0 mg/kg, blood CD4+ and CD8+ T cells had expanded clonally.

The V gene end was trimmed by 3 bases and the J gene end by 7 bases; junction bases not matched to a gene: 4. From germline, CDR1 is LNHDA and CDR2 SQIVND (reference sequence). This CDR3 region has 15 residues. This clonotype originated in an adult with an advanced solid tumor such as melanoma, head and neck, liver or kidney cancer. The sequencing used CD4+ or CD8+ T cells sorted from blood, collected in a trial of the OX40 agonist ivuxolimab. The genes are TRBV19 and TRBJ2-1, with TRBD2 identical over 12 bases. As DNA, the CDR3 is TGTGCCAGTAGTATCAAGACTAGCGGGAGAAATGAGCAGTTCTTC. Its translation is CASSIKTSGRNEQFF.